The 25 T cell receptor beta chains below come from one sample, sequenced in a study of cytomegalovirus exposure and HLA in healthy donors (dated by TCRdb to about 2017). The library was made by the immunoSEQ multiplex PCR assay. A mixture of 60 forward primers for TCR Vbeta segments and 13 reverse primers for TCR Jbeta segments was used in the multiplex PCR. The table was pulled from immuneACCESS by TCRdb, which kept in-frame rearrangements only. Such tables lose some clones; where checked, under half of the loss comes from unresolved V genes, and the rest has no known cause. The sample table includes 75,000 to 100,000 clones. The ten biggest clones cover 1.3% to 1.5% of the sample. The sample consisted of PBMCs. These receptors all come from a woman aged 55-75 years in good health and CMV-seronegative.

The chain recombines TRBV7-3 with TRBJ2-3; 9 bases fit TRBD1. This CDR3 has 14 amino acids. Germline-derived CDR1 and CDR2 are SGHTA and FQGTGA. The ends lost 5 bases at V and 2 bases at J; junction bases unmatched: 2. CDR3 amino acids: CASSRDRDTDTQYF. The CDR3 DNA reads as TGTGCCAGCAGCCGGGACAGGGACACAGATACGCAGTATTTT.

V is TRBV28 and J is TRBJ2-2, with 11 bases fitting TRBD1. Germline CDR1 reads MDHEN; CDR2 reads SYDVKM. The CDR3 consists of 16 residues. With 5 bases clipped from V and 0 bases from J, the junction kept 2 bases outside the gene matches. CDR3 region: CASSQGQGANTGELFF. The CDR3 nucleotides are TGTGCCAGCAGTCAGGGACAGGGGGCGAACACCGGGGAGCTGTTTTTT.

V usage is TRBV27 and J usage is TRBJ2-3; the D gene is possibly TRBD1 (5 bases). Germline V gene sequence: CDR1 MNHEY, CDR2 SMNVEV (reference sequence). This CDR3 comprises 17 residues. Trimming left V 5 bases short and J 1 base short, with 19 bases between. The CDR3 spells CASSQFQWTTGTDTQYF. The CDR3 DNA reads as TGTGCCAGCAGTCAATTCCAGTGGACAACAGGCACAGATACGCAGTATTTT.

The CDR3 coding sequence is TGTGCCAGCAGCTCGACAGCTCGCTCCTACGAGCAGTACTTC. Translation gives CASSSTARSYEQYF. This chain connects TRBV11-3 to TRBJ2-7, with a possible D match to TRBD1 (5 bases). The CDR3 extends over 14 amino acids. Trimming stripped 4 bases from V and 0 bases from J, with 10 bases between. Germline values: CDR1 SGHNT, CDR2 YENEEA.

The CDR3 DNA reads as TGTGCCATCAGCGACAGGGAGGTCGGAAACATTCAGTACTTC. Translation gives CAISDREVGNIQYF. The J gene is TRBJ2-4, the V gene TRBV10-3; TRBD1 is a possible D gene (7 bases). From germline, CDR1 is ENHRY and CDR2 SYGVKD. Deletions cut 6 bases from V and 6 bases from J, with 15 bases between. The CDR3 length is 14 residues.

The chain joins TRBV18 to TRBJ1-1, with D unclear. The CDR3 totals 16 residues. V lost 2 bases and J lost 0, with 13 bases in between. The V gene's germline CDR1 is KGHSH and CDR2 LQKENI. CDR3 residues: CASSPISRIMNTEAFF. CDR3 nucleotides: TGTGCCAGCTCACCAATCAGTCGTATAATGAACACTGAAGCTTTCTTT.

The V gene is TRBV18, the J gene TRBJ2-7; 7 bases line up with TRBD1. Germline trimming cut 2 bases from V and 3 bases from J; bases unmatched to any gene: 1. This CDR3 has 13 residues. Germline loops: CDR1 KGHSH, CDR2 LQKENI. The CDR3 sequence is CASSPGTDYEQYF. The CDR3 DNA reads as TGTGCCAGCTCACCAGGGACAGACTACGAGCAGTACTTC.

The chain couples TRBV29-1 to TRBJ2-5; 10 bases are shared with TRBD1. This CDR3 has 13 residues. Germline lookup yields CDR1 SQVTM and CDR2 ANQGSEA. The junction had 4 bases not matched to a gene; V was cut back by 6 bases and J by 3 bases. This chain's CDR3 is CSVAGTGEETQYF. The CDR3 DNA reads TGCAGCGTCGCCGGGACAGGGGAAGAGACCCAGTACTTC.

The chain uses TRBV5-8 and TRBJ2-3; perhaps TRBD2 as D (6 bases). CDR3 size: 15 residues. The ends were cut back, 2 bases at V and 9 bases at J, with 19 bases in the middle. Germline assignment: CDR1 SGHTS and CDR2 YDEGEE. The CDR3 bases are TGTGCCAGCAGCTTCAGGCCGGGACTGATGAACACGCAGTATTTT. Its protein product is CASSFRPGLMNTQYF.

The chain is built from TRBV29-1 and TRBJ2-7; TRBD2 aligns across 7 bases. CDR1 and CDR2 (germline): SQVTM, ANQGSEA. The V gene end was trimmed by 4 bases and the J gene end by 0 bases; junction bases not matched to a gene: 3. The CDR3 runs to 13 residues. As DNA, the CDR3 is TGCAGCGTTGGAGGCGGGAGCTCCTACGAGCAGTACTTC. It is translated as CSVGGGSSYEQYF.

The chain joins TRBV6-1 to TRBJ1-1; D is possibly TRBD1 (5 bases). The CDR3 has 19 residues. Germline values: CDR1 MNHNS, CDR2 SASEGT. The germline V and J ends were trimmed by 2 bases and 0 bases, with 22 bases remaining between them. The CDR3 sequence: CASSEIFGGYRYLNTEAFF. The CDR3 DNA reads as TGTGCCAGCAGTGAAATTTTCGGGGGATACAGGTACTTGAACACTGAAGCTTTCTTT.

The genes are TRBV5-1 and TRBJ2-3, with D perhaps TRBD1 (6 bases). Trimming pared 0 bases from V and 2 bases from J, leaving 13 bases between. The CDR3 loop spans 16 amino acids. The germline V gene has CDR1 SGHRS and CDR2 YFSETQ. The CDR3 nucleotides read TGCGCCAGCAGCTTGGATTTCCAGGGGCCCACAGATACGCAGTATTTT. Translating gives CASSLDFQGPTDTQYF. The whole variable domain, remainder taken from reference TRBV5-1 and TRBJ2-3, is KAGVTQTPRYLIKTRGQQVTLSCSPISGHRSVSWYQQTPGQGLQFLFEYFSETQRNKGNFPGRFSGRQFSNSRSEMNVSTLELGDSALYLCASSLDFQGPTDTQYFGPGTRLTVL.

The chain recombines TRBV27 with TRBJ2-7, with a tentative D call TRBD2 (6 bases). The V and J ends lost 5 bases and 6 bases respectively, with 20 bases between them. The CDR3 length is 15 residues. Germline V gene lookup returns CDR1 MNHEY and CDR2 SMNVEV (reference sequence). The CDR3 sequence: CASSHGDGGISEQYF. CDR3 in DNA: TGTGCCAGCAGTCACGGGGATGGAGGGATCTCCGAGCAGTACTTC.

The genes are TRBV18 and TRBJ2-3; D is uncertain. Germline-derived CDR1 and CDR2 are KGHSH and LQKENI. The CDR3 is 16 residues long. V gave up 3 bases and J gave up 2 bases, with 15 bases separating them. The CDR3 nucleotides are TGTGCCAGCTCACCCCTGTCGGCGGAGCACACAGATACGCAGTATTTT. Translation gives CASSPLSAEHTDTQYF.

This chain joins TRBV10-3 and TRBJ2-3; 10 nucleotides agree with TRBD2. V trimming: 4 bases; J trimming: 1 base; junction bases outside the gene matches: 11. The V gene's germline CDR1 is ENHRY and CDR2 SYGVKD. This CDR3 region has 18 residues. CDR3 protein: CAISGPIAGGGGTDTQYF. CDR3 DNA: TGTGCCATCAGTGGACCTATAGCGGGAGGAGGGGGCACAGATACGCAGTATTTT.

As regards this clone: One end of the junction fails to match germline, which may point to a read error. The V gene is TRBV5-1, the J gene TRBJ2-7, with no clear D. This CDR3 is built from 16 residues. The V gene's germline CDR1 is SGHRS and CDR2 YFSETQ. CDR3 bases: TGCGCCAGCAGCTTGTCGGGTGTGGCGGCTACCTACGAACAGTACTTC. Protein: CASSLSGVAATYEQYF. The full variable domain, in which reference TRBV5-1 and TRBJ2-7 provide the parts outside the CDR3, is KAGVTQTPRYLIKTRGQQVTLSCSPISGHRSVSWYQQTPGQGLQFLFEYFSETQRNKGNFPGRFSGRQFSNSRSEMNVSTLELGDSALYLCASSLSGVAATYEQYFGPGTRLTVT.

V is TRBV18 and J is TRBJ1-1, with TRBD1 identical over 8 bases. This CDR3 has 16 residues. After removal of 0 bases from V and 0 bases from J, the junction contained 3 bases not matched to a gene. Germline V gives CDR1 KGHSH, CDR2 LQKENI. CDR3 sequence: CASSPPQGALNTEAFF. The CDR3 coding sequence is TGTGCCAGCTCACCACCTCAGGGGGCTTTGAACACTGAAGCTTTCTTT.

The chain couples TRBV7-9 to TRBJ2-7; 7 bases map to TRBD1. Trimming removed 5 bases from V and 2 bases from J; junction bases left unmatched: 6. CDR3 length: 14 residues. Germline lookup yields CDR1 SEHNR and CDR2 FQNEAQ (reference sequence). For the CDR3, the DNA is TGTGCCAGCAGCCAACAGGGGAAGCCCTACGAGCAGTACTTC. Amino acids: CASSQQGKPYEQYF.

The chain recombines TRBV4-3 with TRBJ2-7, with TRBD2 matching 7 bases. CDR3 length: 18 residues. After removal of 0 bases from V and 3 bases from J, the junction contained 14 bases not matched to a gene. Germline V gene sequence: CDR1 LGHNA, CDR2 YSLEER. CDR3 in DNA: TGCGCCAGCAGCCAAGAACTTGGGGGAGGGGCAGCGGACTACGAGCAGTACTTC. Translating it yields CASSQELGGGAADYEQYF.

This chain joins TRBV2 and TRBJ2-5, with D possibly being TRBD1 (5 bases). Germline V gene lookup returns CDR1 SNHLY and CDR2 FYNNEI. The CDR3 totals 12 residues. V was shortened by 5 bases and J by 5 bases, with 9 bases between the two germline ends. CDR3 protein: CASSKGAETQYF. For the CDR3, the DNA is TGTGCCAGCAGTAAAGGGGCCGAGACCCAGTACTTC.

The chain has TRBV5-6 and TRBJ2-1, with a possible D match to TRBD1 (6 bases). V dropped 2 bases and J dropped 10 bases, with 10 bases sitting between them. The CDR3 is 12 amino acids. The germline V gene has CDR1 SGHDT and CDR2 YYEEEE. The CDR3 DNA sequence: TGTGCCAGCAGCTTTGGACAGCCCGAGCAGTTCTTC. Its protein product is CASSFGQPEQFF.

This sequence joins TRBV7-2 and TRBJ2-2; D uncertain. The CDR3 extends over 13 amino acids. Germline CDR1 SGHTA, CDR2 FQGNSA. V shed 5 bases and J shed 5 bases, with 9 bases lying between them. CDR3 coding DNA: TGTGCCAGCAGCCTGACCGGGACCGGGGAGCTGTTTTTT. It specifies CASSLTGTGELFF.

The chain couples TRBV13 to TRBJ2-2; 10 nucleotides match TRBD2. V dropped 5 bases and J dropped 1; count of bases not matched to a gene: 7. This CDR3 has 17 residues. Germline lookup yields CDR1 PRHDT and CDR2 FYEKMQ (reference sequence). CDR3 amino acids: CASSPRPSGGNTGELFF. CDR3 DNA sequence: TGTGCCAGCAGCCCACGCCCTAGCGGGGGGAACACCGGGGAGCTGTTTTTT.

The gene calls are TRBV7-9 and TRBJ1-2; 8 bases are shared with TRBD1. This CDR3 region has 13 residues. From germline, CDR1 is SEHNR and CDR2 FQNEAQ (reference sequence). V dropped 5 bases and J dropped 7; count of bases not matched to a gene: 6. Here the CDR3 DNA reads TGTGCCAGCAGCCGACAGGGGACTGGTGGCTACACCTTC. It yields the protein CASSRQGTGGYTF.

As DNA, the CDR3 is TGTGCCAGCAGTTTACGGGGGTTGGGGAGGTCTGGAAACACCATATATTTT. It is translated as CASSLRGLGRSGNTIYF. V usage is TRBV28 and J usage is TRBJ1-3, with a tentative D call TRBD1 (5 bases). Trimming took 2 bases from V and 1 from J, leaving 15 bases between them. CDR1 MDHEN and CDR2 SYDVKM come from the germline V gene. The CDR3 loop spans 17 amino acids.